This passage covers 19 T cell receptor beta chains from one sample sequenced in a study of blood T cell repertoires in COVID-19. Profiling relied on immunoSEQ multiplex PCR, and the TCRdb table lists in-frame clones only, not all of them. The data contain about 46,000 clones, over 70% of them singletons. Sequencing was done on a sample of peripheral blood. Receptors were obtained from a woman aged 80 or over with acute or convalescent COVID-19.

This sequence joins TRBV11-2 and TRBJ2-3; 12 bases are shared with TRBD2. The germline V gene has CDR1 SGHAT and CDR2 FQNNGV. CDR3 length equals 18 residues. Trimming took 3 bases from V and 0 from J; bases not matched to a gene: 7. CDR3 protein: CASSFPLAGGPSTDTQYF. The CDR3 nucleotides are TGTGCCAGCAGCTTTCCACTAGCGGGGGGACCTAGCACAGATACGCAGTATTTT. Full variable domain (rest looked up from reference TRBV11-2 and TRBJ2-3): EAGVAQSPRYKIIEKRQSVAFWCNPISGHATLYWYQQILGQGPKLLIQFQNNGVVDDSQLPKDRFSAERLKGVDSTLKIQPAKLEDSAVYLCASSFPLAGGPSTDTQYFGPGTRLTVL.

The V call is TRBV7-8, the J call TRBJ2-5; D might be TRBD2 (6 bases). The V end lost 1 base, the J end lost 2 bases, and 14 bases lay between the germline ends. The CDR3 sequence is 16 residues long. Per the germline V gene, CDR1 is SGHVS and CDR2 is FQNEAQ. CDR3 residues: CASSLVSWAGQETQYF. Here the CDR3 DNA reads TGTGCCAGCAGCTTAGTTTCCTGGGCGGGACAAGAGACCCAGTACTTC.

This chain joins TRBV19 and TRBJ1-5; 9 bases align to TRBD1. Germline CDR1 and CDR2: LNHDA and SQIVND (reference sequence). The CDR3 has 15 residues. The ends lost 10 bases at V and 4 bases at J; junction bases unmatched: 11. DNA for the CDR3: TGTGCCACCCGTCACTGGGACAGGGAAAATCAGCCCCAGCATTTT. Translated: CATRHWDRENQPQHF. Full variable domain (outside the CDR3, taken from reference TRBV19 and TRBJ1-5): DGGITQSPKYLFRKEGQNVTLSCEQNLNHDAMYWYRQDPGQGLRLIYYSQIVNDFQKGDIAEGYSVSREKKESFPLTVTSAQKNPTAFYLCATRHWDRENQPQHFGDGTRLSIL.

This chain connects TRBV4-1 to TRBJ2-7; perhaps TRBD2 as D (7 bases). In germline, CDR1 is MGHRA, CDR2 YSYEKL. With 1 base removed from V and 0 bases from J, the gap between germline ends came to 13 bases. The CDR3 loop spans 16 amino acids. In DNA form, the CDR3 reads TGCGCCAGCAGCCAAGCCCCCGGGGGGCCCTCCTACGAGCAGTACTTC. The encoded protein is CASSQAPGGPSYEQYF.

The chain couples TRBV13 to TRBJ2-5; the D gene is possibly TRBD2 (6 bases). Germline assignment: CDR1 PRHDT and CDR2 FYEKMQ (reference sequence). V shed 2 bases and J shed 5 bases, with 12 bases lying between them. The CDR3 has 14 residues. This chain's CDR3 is CASSLRSSVETQYF. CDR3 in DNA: TGTGCCAGCAGCTTACGGTCTAGCGTGGAGACCCAGTACTTC.

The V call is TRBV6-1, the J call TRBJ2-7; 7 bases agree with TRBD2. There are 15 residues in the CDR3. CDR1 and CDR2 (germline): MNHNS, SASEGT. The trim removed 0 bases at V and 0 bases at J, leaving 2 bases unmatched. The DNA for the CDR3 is TGTGCCAGCAGTGAAGCACTAGCGAGCTCCTACGAGCAGTACTTC. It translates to CASSEALASSYEQYF.

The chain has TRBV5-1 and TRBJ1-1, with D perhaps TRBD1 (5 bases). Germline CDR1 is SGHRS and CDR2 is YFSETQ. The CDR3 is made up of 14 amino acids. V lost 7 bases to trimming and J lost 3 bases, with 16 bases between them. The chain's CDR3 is CASFQGGLDTEAFF. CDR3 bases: TGCGCCAGCTTCCAGGGAGGCTTGGACACTGAAGCTTTCTTT.

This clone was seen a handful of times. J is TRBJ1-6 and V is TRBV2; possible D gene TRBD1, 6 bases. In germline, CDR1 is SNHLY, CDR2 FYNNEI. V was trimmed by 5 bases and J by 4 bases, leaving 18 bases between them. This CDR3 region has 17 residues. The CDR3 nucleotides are TGTGCCAGCAGTTACACCGGGACAAGGGTTTATAATTCACCCCTCCACTTT. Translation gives CASSYTGTRVYNSPLHF.

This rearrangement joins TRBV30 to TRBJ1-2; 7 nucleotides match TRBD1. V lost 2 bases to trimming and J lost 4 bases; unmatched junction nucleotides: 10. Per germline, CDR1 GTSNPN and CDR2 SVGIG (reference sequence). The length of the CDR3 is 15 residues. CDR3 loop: CAWSWREGDSYGYTF. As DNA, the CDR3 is TGTGCCTGGAGTTGGCGGGAAGGGGACAGCTATGGCTACACCTTC.

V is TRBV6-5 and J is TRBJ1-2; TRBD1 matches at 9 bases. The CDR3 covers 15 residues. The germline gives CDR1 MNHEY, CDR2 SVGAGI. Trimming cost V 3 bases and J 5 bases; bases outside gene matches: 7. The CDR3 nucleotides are TGTGCCAGCAGTTATTTTACAGGGGGCAGTTATGGCTACACCTTC. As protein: CASSYFTGGSYGYTF.

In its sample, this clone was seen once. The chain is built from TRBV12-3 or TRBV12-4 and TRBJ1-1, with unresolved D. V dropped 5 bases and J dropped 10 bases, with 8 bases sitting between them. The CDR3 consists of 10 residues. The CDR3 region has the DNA TGTGCCAGCAGTACTACTAGAGCTTTCTTT. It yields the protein CASSTTRAFF.

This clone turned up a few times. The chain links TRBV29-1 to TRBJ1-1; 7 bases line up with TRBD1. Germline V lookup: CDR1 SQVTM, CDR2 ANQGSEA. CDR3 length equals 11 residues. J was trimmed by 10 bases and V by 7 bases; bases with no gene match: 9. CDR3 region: CSAIKGTVAFF. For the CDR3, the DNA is TGCAGCGCTATAAAAGGGACAGTAGCTTTCTTT. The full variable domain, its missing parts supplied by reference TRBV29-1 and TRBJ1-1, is SAVISQKPSRDICQRGTSLTIQCQVDSQVTMMFWYRQQPGQSLTLIATANQGSEATYESGFVIDKFPISRPNLTFSTLTVSNMSPEDSSIYLCSAIKGTVAFFGQGTRLTVV.

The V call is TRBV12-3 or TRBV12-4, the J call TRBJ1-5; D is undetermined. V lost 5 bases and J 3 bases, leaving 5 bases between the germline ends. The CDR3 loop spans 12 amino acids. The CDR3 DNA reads TGTGCCAGCAGTCTCCTCAATCAGCCCCAGCATTTT. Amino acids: CASSLLNQPQHF.

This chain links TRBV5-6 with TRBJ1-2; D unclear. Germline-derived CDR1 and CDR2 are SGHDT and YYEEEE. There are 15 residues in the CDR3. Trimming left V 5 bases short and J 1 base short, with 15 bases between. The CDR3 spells CASSITLTVNYGYTF. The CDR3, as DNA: TGTGCCAGCAGTATTACGCTAACAGTTAACTATGGCTACACCTTC.

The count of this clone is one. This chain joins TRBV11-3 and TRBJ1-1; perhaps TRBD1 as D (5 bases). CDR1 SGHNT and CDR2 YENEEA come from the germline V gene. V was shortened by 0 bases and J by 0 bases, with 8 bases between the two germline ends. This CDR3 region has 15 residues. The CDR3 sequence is CASSLDGGMNTEAFF. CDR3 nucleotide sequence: TGTGCCAGCAGCTTAGACGGGGGGATGAACACTGAAGCTTTCTTT. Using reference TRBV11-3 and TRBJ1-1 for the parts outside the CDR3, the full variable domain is EAGVVQSPRYKIIEKKQPVAFWCNPISGHNTLYWYLQNLGQGPELLIRYENEEAVDDSQLPKDRFSAERLKGVDSTLKIQPAELGDSAVYLCASSLDGGMNTEAFFGQGTRLTVV.

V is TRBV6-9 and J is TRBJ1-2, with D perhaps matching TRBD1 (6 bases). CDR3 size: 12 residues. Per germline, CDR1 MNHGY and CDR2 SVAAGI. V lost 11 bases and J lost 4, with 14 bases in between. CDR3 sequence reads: CARARGTYGYTF. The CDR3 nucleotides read TGTGCCCGAGCGAGGGGGACCTATGGCTACACCTTC.

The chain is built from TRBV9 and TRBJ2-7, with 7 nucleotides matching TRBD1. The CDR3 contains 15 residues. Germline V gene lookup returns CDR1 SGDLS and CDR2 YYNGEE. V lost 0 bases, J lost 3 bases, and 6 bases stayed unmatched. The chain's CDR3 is CASSVAGDSLYEQYF. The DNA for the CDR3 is TGTGCCAGCAGCGTAGCCGGGGACAGCCTCTACGAGCAGTACTTC. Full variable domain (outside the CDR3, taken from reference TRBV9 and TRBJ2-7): DSGVTQTPKHLITATGQRVTLRCSPRSGDLSVYWYQQSLDQGLQFLIQYYNGEERAKGNILERFSAQQFPDLHSELNLSSLELGDSALYFCASSVAGDSLYEQYFGPGTRLTVT.

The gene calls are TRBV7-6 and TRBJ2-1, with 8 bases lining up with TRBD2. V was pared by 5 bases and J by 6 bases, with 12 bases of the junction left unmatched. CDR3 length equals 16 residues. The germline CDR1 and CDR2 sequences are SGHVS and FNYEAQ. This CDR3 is CASSIFSGINPNEQFF. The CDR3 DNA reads TGTGCCAGCAGCATATTTAGCGGGATAAACCCCAATGAGCAGTTCTTC.

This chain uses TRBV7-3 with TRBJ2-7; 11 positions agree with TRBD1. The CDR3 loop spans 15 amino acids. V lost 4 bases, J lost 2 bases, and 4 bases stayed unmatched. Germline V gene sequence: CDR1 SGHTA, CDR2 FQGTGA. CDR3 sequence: CASSSRTGGPYEQYF. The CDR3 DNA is TGTGCCAGCAGCTCGCGGACAGGGGGCCCCTACGAGCAGTACTTC.